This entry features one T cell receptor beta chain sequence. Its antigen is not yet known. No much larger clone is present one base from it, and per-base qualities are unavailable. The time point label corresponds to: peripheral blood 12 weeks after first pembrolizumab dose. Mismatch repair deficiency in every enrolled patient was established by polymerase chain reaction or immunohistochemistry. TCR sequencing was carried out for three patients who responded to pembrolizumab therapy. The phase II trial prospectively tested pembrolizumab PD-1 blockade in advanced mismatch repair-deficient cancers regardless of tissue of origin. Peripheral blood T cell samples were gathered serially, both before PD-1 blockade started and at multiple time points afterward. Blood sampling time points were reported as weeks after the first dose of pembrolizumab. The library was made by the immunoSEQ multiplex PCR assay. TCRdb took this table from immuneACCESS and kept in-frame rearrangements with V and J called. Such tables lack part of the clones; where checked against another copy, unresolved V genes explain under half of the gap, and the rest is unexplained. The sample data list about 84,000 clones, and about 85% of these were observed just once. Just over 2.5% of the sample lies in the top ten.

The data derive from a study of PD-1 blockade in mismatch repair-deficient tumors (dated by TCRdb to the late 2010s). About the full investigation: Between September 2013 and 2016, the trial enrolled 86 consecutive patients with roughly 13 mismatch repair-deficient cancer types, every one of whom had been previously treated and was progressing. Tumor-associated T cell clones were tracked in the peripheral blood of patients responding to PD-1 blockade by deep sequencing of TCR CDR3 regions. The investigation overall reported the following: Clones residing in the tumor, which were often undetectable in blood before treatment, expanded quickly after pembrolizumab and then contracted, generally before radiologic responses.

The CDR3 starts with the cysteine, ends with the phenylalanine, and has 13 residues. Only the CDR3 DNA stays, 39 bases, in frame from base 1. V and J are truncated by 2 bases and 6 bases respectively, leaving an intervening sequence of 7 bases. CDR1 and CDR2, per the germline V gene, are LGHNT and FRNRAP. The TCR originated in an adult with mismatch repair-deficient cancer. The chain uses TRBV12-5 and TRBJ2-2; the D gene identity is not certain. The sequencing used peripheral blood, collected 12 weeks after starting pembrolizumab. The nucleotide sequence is TGTGCTAGTGGTTTGTGGGCCGCCGGGGAGCTGTTTTTT. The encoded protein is CASGLWAAGELFF.